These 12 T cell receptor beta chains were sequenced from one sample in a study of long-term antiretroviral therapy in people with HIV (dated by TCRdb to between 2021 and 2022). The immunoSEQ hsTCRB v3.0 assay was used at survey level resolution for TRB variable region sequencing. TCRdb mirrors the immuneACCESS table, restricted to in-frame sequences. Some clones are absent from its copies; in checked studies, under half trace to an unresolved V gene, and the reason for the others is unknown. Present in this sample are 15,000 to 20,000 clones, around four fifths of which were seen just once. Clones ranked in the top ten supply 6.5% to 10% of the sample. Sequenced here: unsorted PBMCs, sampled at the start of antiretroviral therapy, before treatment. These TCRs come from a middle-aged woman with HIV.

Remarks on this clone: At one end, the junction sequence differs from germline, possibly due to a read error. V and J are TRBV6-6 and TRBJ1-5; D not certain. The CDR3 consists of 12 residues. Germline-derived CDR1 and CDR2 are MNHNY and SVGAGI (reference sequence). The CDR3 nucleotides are TGCGCTGCAGGTCGCAGCAATCAGCCCCAGCATTTT. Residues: CAAGRSNQPQHF.

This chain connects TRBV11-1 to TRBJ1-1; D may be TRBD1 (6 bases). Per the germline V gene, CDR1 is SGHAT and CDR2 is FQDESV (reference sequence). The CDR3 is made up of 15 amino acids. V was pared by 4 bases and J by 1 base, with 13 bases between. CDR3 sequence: CASSSKGGRNTEAFF. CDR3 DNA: TGTGCCAGCAGCTCCAAGGGGGGACGGAACACTGAAGCTTTCTTT.

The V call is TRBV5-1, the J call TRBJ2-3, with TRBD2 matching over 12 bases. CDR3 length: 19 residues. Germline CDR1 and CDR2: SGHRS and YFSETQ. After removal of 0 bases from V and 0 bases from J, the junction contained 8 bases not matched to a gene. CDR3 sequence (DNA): TGCGCCAGCAGCTTGGCCGGAACTAGCGGGGGGCTCAGCACAGATACGCAGTATTTT. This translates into CASSLAGTSGGLSTDTQYF.

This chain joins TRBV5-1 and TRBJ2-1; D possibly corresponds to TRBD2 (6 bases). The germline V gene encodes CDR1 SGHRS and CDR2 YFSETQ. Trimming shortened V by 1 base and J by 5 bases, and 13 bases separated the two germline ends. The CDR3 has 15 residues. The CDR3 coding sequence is TGCGCCAGCAGCTTGTTGGGGGGTCGGAACAATGAGCAGTTCTTC. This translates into CASSLLGGRNNEQFF.

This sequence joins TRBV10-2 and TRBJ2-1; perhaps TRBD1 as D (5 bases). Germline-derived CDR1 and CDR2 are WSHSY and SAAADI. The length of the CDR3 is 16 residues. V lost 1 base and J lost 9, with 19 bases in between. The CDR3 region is CASSEWPAGKTGEQFF. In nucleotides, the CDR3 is TGCGCCAGCAGTGAGTGGCCGGCAGGGAAAACCGGTGAGCAGTTCTTC.

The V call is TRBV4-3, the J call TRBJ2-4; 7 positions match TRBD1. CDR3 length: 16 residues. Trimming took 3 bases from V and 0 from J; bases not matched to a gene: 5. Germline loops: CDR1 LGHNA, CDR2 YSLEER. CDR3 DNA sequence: TGCGCCAGCAGCCAGGGGGACAGCTTAGCCAAAAACATTCAGTACTTC. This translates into CASSQGDSLAKNIQYF.

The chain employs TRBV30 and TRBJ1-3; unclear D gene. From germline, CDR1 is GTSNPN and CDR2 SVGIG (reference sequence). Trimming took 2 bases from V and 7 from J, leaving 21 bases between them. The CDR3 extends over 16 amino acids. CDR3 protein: CAWSWGISAIENTIYF. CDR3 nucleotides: TGTGCCTGGAGTTGGGGTATCTCTGCAATCGAGAACACCATATATTTT.

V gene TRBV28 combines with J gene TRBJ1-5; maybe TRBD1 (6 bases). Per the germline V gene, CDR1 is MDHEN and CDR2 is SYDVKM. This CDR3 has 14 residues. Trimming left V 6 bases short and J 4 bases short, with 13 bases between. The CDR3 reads CASSLDSENQPQHF. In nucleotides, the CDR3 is TGTGCCAGCAGCCTGGACAGCGAAAATCAGCCCCAGCATTTT.

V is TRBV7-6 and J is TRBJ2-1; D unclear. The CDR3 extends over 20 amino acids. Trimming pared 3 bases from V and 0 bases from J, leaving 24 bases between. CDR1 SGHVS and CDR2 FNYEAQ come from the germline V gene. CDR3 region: CASSFPSFAAKTSSYNEQFF. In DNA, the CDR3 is TGTGCCAGCAGCTTCCCCTCTTTCGCCGCGAAGACGAGCTCCTACAATGAGCAGTTCTTC.

The CDR3 sequence is CASSEVLGSYNSPLHF. CDR3 sequence (DNA): TGTGCCAGCAGTGAAGTCTTAGGCTCCTATAATTCACCCCTCCACTTT. The J gene is TRBJ1-6, the V gene TRBV6-1; D is ambiguous. The germline gives CDR1 MNHNS, CDR2 SASEGT. The V end was cut by 1 base, the J end by 0 bases, with 7 bases between. The CDR3 runs to 16 residues.

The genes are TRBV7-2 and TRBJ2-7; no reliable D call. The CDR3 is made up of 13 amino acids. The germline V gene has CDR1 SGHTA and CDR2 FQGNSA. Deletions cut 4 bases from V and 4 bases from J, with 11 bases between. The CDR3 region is CASSSGPQYEQYF. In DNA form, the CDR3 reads TGTGCCAGCAGCTCCGGGCCCCAATACGAGCAGTACTTC.

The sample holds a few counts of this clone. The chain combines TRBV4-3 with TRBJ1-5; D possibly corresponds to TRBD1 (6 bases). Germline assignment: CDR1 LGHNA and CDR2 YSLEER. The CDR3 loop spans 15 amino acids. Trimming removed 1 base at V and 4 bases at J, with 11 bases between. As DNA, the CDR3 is TGCGCCAGCAGCCAAGCCACAGGGCGAAATCAGCCCCAGCATTTT. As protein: CASSQATGRNQPQHF.